This record looks at one T cell receptor beta chain sequence and its context. The data were obtained in a study of blood T cell repertoires in COVID-19. This table comes from immunoSEQ multiplex PCR, and its TCRdb copy is limited to in-frame clones, with some not included. The profile shows 90,000 or so clones, around nine tenths of them singletons. This clonotype was obtained from a woman aged 55 to 70 with COVID-19, enrolled during active disease. The sequencing sample was made of peripheral blood.

The CDR3 DNA sequence: TGTGCCAGCAGCCAAGAGATCGGGGGTATGCAGGGCGATGGCTACACCTTC. This sequence encodes CASSQEIGGMQGDGYTF. This chain connects TRBV3-1 (or the pseudogene TRBV3-2) to TRBJ1-2, with D possibly matching TRBD1 (5 bases). Germline V gives CDR1 LGHDT, CDR2 YNNKEL (reference sequence). The CDR3 extends over 17 amino acids. Between the trimmed V and J ends, which lost 0 bases and 6 bases, there was a span of 20 bases.